The present TCR beta chain was sequenced within a study of T cell repertoires in cytomegalovirus infection. Broader study findings: Cumulative public TCR beta family frequency identified CMV carriers with the relevant HLA. Ex vivo, HLA-C-restricted CMV-specific TCR beta clonotypes prevailed over the rest of the response.

J lost 4 bases, V lost 9 bases, and 18 bases had no gene match. Germline assignment: CDR1 SGHTA and CDR2 FQGNSA. The CDR3 totals 17 residues. This clonotype came up many times. Its cognate antigen is unknown. TCRdb itself ran the reads through MiXCR, one entry per CDR3 protein. The sample contains 230,000 or so distinct CDR3 sequences, about a sixth of which appear only once. Sequencing was carried out using CD8+ T cells from PBMCs. This clonotype was sampled from a human donor in good health (CMV status not recorded). Some clones in this sample may be carry-over from other donors' samples. This chain joins TRBV7-2 and TRBJ2-1; 7 bases fit TRBD2. CDR3 coding DNA: TGTGCCAGTCGGCTTCCCCTTAGACTAGCAGGTTACAATGAGCAGTTCTTC. It yields the protein CASRLPLRLAGYNEQFF. Using reference TRBV7-2 and TRBJ2-1 for the parts outside the CDR3, the full variable domain is GAGVSQSPSNKVTEKGKDVELRCDPISGHTALYWYRQSLGQGLEFLIYFQGNSAPDKSGLPSDRFSAERTGGSVSTLTIQRTQQEDSAVYLCASRLPLRLAGYNEQFFGPGTRLTVL.